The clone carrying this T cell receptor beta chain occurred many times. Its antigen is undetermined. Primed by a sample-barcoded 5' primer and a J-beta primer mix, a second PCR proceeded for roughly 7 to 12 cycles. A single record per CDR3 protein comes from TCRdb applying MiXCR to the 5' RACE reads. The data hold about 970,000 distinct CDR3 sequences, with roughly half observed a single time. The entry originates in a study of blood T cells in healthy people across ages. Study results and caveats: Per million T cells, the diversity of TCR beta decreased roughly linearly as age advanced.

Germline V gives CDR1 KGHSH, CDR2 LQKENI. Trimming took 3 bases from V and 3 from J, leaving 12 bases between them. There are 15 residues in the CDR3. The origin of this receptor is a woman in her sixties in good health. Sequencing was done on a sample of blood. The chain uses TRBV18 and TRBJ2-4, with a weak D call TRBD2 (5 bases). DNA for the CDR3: TGTGCCAGCTCACCGGCAAACCGGGGCAAAAACATTCAGTACTTC. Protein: CASSPANRGKNIQYF.